The 12 T cell receptor beta chains below come from one sample, sequenced in a study of OX40 agonist ivuxolimab in advanced cancers. Profiled with immunoSEQ multiplex PCR; TCRdb holds only in-frame clones, not every one. The sample records roughly 87,000 clones, about 90% being singletons. Specimen: CD4+ or CD8+ T cells sorted from blood, collected in a trial of the OX40 agonist ivuxolimab. These receptors all stem from an adult with an advanced solid tumor such as melanoma, head and neck, liver or kidney cancer.

The rearrangement joins TRBV19 to TRBJ1-2; D is possibly TRBD1 (6 bases). Between the trimmed V and J ends, which lost 4 bases and 4 bases, there was a span of 16 bases. The germline V gene encodes CDR1 LNHDA and CDR2 SQIVND (reference sequence). This CDR3 is 15 amino acids long. CDR3 DNA: TGTGCCAGTAGTACCGTTCCGGGACATCGCTATGGCTACACCTTC. Its translation: CASSTVPGHRYGYTF.

The chain employs TRBV5-6 and TRBJ2-4, with D unclear. From germline, CDR1 is SGHDT and CDR2 YYEEEE. V was clipped by 2 bases and J by 8 bases, with 11 bases between them. The CDR3 has 13 amino acids. The DNA for the CDR3 is TGTGCCAGCAGCTTCGGCTCCCGCGACATTCAGTACTTC. Translation gives CASSFGSRDIQYF. The entire variable domain, with the rest obtained from reference TRBV5-6 and TRBJ2-4, is as follows: DAGVTQSPTHLIKTRGQQVTLRCSPKSGHDTVSWYQQALGQGPQFIFQYYEEEERQRGNFPDRFSGHQFPNYSSELNVNALLLGDSALYLCASSFGSRDIQYFGAGTRLSVL.

This chain links TRBV28 with TRBJ1-6; 8 positions agree with TRBD1. The CDR3 has 17 residues. Trimming took 6 bases from V and 0 from J; bases not matched to a gene: 7. The germline CDR1 and CDR2 sequences are MDHEN and SYDVKM. DNA for the CDR3: TGTGCCAGCAGCATGCGGACAGGGAGCTCCTATAATTCACCCCTCCACTTT. This sequence encodes CASSMRTGSSYNSPLHF.

In its sample, this clone was seen once. The chain uses TRBV6-1 and TRBJ2-5; D gene unclear. In germline, CDR1 is MNHNS, CDR2 SASEGT. Trimming cost V 5 bases and J 2 bases, with 0 bases left between them. CDR3 length: 10 amino acids. CDR3 protein: CASSQETQYF. In nucleotides, the CDR3 is TGTGCCAGCAGTCAAGAGACCCAGTACTTC.

The chain combines TRBV4-3 with TRBJ2-1, with TRBD2 matching over 9 bases. Germline CDR1 and CDR2: LGHNA and YSLEER. CDR3 length equals 16 residues. V was clipped by 0 bases and J by 4 bases; unmatched bases: 4. The CDR3 region is CASSQEGLASYNEQFF. The CDR3 coding sequence is TGCGCCAGCAGCCAAGAGGGACTAGCATCATACAATGAGCAGTTCTTC.

V gene TRBV30 combines with J gene TRBJ1-3, with a weak D call TRBD1 (6 bases). V lost 3 bases and J 2 bases, leaving 11 bases between the germline ends. The CDR3 spans 14 residues. CDR1 GTSNPN and CDR2 SVGIG come from the germline V gene (reference sequence). CDR3 sequence: CAWRFPGAGNTIYF. DNA for the CDR3: TGTGCCTGGAGGTTCCCAGGGGCTGGAAACACCATATATTTT.

The CDR3 DNA follows: TGTGCCAGCAGTGAATATGGGGAAGGTAACACTGAAGCTTTCTTT. It translates to CASSEYGEGNTEAFF. This chain joins TRBV25-1 and TRBJ1-1; no clear D gene. CDR3 size: 15 residues. The V end lost 0 bases, the J end lost 2 bases, and 10 bases lay between the germline ends. Germline V gene lookup returns CDR1 MGHDK and CDR2 SYGVNS.

The V call is TRBV7-2, the J call TRBJ2-1; D tentatively fits TRBD1 or TRBD2 (5 bases each). Germline V gene lookup returns CDR1 SGHTA and CDR2 FQGNSA. The V gene lost 3 bases and the J gene lost 5 bases, with 5 bases spanning the gap. CDR3 length: 12 residues. CDR3 DNA: TGTGCCAGCAGCTTGGGGGACAATGAGCAGTTCTTC. This encodes CASSLGDNEQFF.

This chain links TRBV19 with TRBJ2-5, with D perhaps TRBD2 (7 bases). CDR3 size: 15 residues. Germline V gene data show CDR1 as LNHDA and CDR2 as SQIVND (reference sequence). The V end was cut by 3 bases, the J end by 5 bases, with 16 bases between. CDR3 sequence reads: CASSIVRGAWETQYF. The CDR3 region has the DNA TGTGCCAGTAGTATCGTACGGGGGGCTTGGGAGACCCAGTACTTC.

The rearrangement uses TRBV9 and TRBJ2-7; a weak D match, TRBD1 (5 bases). V was trimmed by 4 bases and J by 3 bases, leaving 20 bases between them. The CDR3 is made up of 16 amino acids. The V gene's germline CDR1 is SGDLS and CDR2 YYNGEE. CDR3 DNA: TGTGCCAGCAGCCCCCCTCGGTCCAGGGATTTCTACGAGCAGTACTTC. This gives the protein CASSPPRSRDFYEQYF.

Notes on this clone: Other DNA sequences from this sample encode an identical CDR3 as well. The gene calls are TRBV9 and TRBJ1-5, with unresolved D. Trimming removed 3 bases at V and 5 bases at J, with 15 bases between. The CDR3 is 15 amino acids. Germline V gene lookup returns CDR1 SGDLS and CDR2 YYNGEE. CDR3: CASSEGGLPYQPQHF. The CDR3 DNA sequence: TGTGCCAGCAGCGAGGGAGGGCTACCGTATCAGCCCCAGCATTTT.

The chain links TRBV19 to TRBJ1-5, with D hard to call. In germline, CDR1 is LNHDA, CDR2 SQIVND (reference sequence). The V and J ends lost 0 bases and 3 bases respectively, with 12 bases between them. The CDR3 spans 16 residues. The DNA of the CDR3 is TGTGCCAGTAGTATAGATCGGGAGGGCCCCAATCAGCCCCAGCATTTT. Amino acids: CASSIDREGPNQPQHF.